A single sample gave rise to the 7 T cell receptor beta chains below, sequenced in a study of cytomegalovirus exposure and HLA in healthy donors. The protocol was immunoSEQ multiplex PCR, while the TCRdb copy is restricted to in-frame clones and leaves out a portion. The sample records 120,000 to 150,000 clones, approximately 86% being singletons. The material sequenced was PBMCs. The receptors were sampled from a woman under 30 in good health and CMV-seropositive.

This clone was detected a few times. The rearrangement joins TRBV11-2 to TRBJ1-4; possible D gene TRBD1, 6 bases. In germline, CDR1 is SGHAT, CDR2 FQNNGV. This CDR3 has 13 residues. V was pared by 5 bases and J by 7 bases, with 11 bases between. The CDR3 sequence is CASSPSTGEKLFF. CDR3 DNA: TGTGCCAGCAGCCCCTCGACAGGTGAAAAACTGTTTTTT.

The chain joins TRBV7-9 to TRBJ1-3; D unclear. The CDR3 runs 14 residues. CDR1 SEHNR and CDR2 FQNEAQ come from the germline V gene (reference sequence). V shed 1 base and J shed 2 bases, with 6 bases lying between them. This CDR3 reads CASSLGSAGNTIYF. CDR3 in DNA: TGTGCCAGCAGCTTAGGAAGCGCTGGAAACACCATATATTTT.

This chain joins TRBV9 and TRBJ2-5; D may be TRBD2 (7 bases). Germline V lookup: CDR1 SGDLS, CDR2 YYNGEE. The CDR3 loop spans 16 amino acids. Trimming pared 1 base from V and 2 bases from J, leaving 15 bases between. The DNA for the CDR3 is TGTGCCAGCAGCGTAAACCCGGGGGGACAACAAGAGACCCAGTACTTC. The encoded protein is CASSVNPGGQQETQYF.

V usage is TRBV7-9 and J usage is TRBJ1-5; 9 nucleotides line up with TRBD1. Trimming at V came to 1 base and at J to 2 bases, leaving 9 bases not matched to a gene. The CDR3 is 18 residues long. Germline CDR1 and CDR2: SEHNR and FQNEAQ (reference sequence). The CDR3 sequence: CASSLGGTGMFGNQPQHF. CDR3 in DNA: TGTGCCAGCAGCTTAGGGGGGACAGGGATGTTTGGCAATCAGCCCCAGCATTTT.

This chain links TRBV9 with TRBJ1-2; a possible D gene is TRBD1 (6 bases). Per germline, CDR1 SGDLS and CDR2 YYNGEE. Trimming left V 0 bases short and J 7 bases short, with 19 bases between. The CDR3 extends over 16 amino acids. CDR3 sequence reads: CASSVGSGRGAFGYTF. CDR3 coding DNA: TGTGCCAGCAGCGTAGGAAGTGGCAGGGGAGCGTTTGGCTACACCTTC.

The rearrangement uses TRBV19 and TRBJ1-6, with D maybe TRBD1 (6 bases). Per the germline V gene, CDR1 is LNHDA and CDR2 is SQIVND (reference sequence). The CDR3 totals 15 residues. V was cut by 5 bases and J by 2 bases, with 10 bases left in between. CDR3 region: CASSLRDTYNSPLHF. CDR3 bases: TGTGCCAGTAGTCTCCGGGACACCTATAATTCACCCCTCCACTTT.

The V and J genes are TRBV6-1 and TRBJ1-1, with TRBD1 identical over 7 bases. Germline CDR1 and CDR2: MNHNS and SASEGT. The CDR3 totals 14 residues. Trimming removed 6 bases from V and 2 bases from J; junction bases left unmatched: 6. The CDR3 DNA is TGTGCCAGCAGGGGAGGACAGGCCAACACTGAAGCTTTCTTT. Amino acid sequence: CASRGGQANTEAFF.